What follows are 22 T cell receptor beta chains derived from one specimen sequenced in a study of blood T cell repertoires in COVID-19 (dated by TCRdb to 2018 to 2021). Preparation of the library involved the immunoSEQ multiplex PCR assay. Drawn from immuneACCESS, this table holds only the in-frame rearrangements with V and J called that TCRdb kept. Clones are partly lost; checked studies trace under half to an unresolved V gene and leave the rest unexplained. The sample table contains some 150,000 clones; only one count was recorded for roughly 91% of them. Of the sample, just under 3% falls within the top ten clones. The sequencing input was peripheral blood. These receptors were obtained from a man in his 60s with active or convalescent COVID-19.

This clone was counted a few times. The genes are TRBV5-1 and TRBJ1-2; D is ambiguous. V was trimmed by 0 bases and J by 0 bases, leaving 6 bases between them. Germline CDR1 and CDR2: SGHRS and YFSETQ. The length of the CDR3 is 14 residues. The CDR3 spells CASSLERANYGYTF. The CDR3 DNA is TGCGCCAGCAGCTTGGAGAGAGCTAACTATGGCTACACCTTC.

The chain joins TRBV6-5 to TRBJ1-2; TRBD1 matches 11 bases. Germline CDR1 MNHEY, CDR2 SVGAGI. After removal of 0 bases from V and 4 bases from J, the junction contained 4 bases not matched to a gene. The CDR3 covers 16 residues. CDR3 in amino acids: CASSYSGTGGLYGYTF. CDR3 DNA sequence: TGTGCCAGCAGTTACTCCGGGACAGGGGGTCTCTATGGCTACACCTTC.

This chain joins TRBV2 and TRBJ2-2; D perhaps matches TRBD1 (6 bases). The CDR3 loop spans 14 amino acids. Germline V CDR1 and CDR2: SNHLY, FYNNEI. V was pared by 11 bases and J by 1 base, with 14 bases between. The CDR3 nucleotides are TGTGCCGGAAAGACAGGCAGGAACACCGGGGAGCTGTTTTTT. It translates to CAGKTGRNTGELFF.

This chain links TRBV5-4 with TRBJ2-6; no clear D. The CDR3 covers 15 residues. Trimming stripped 4 bases from V and 3 bases from J, with 11 bases between. Per the germline V gene, CDR1 is SGHNT and CDR2 is YYREEE (reference sequence). The CDR3 coding sequence is TGTGCCAGCAGCCCTGGAACGGGTGGGGCCAACGTCCTGACTTTC. Protein sequence: CASSPGTGGANVLTF.

The chain links TRBV5-6 to TRBJ2-3; tentative D call: TRBD2 (6 bases). V was cut by 0 bases and J by 0 bases, with 11 bases left in between. The CDR3 totals 16 residues. The germline V gene has CDR1 SGHDT and CDR2 YYEEEE. DNA for the CDR3: TGTGCCAGCAGCTTGGCGGCGGGGATAAGCACAGATACGCAGTATTTT. It specifies CASSLAAGISTDTQYF.

This clone was detected only a few times. V is TRBV6-2 or TRBV6-3 and J is TRBJ1-2; D perhaps matches TRBD1 (5 bases). The CDR3 sequence is 15 residues long. The V and J ends lost 0 bases and 2 bases respectively, with 10 bases between them. Germline V lookup: CDR1 MNHEY, CDR2 SVGEGT. Here the CDR3 reads CASSYSNRPNYGYTF. The CDR3 DNA reads TGTGCCAGCAGTTACTCGAACAGGCCCAACTATGGCTACACCTTC.

This sequence joins TRBV7-3 and TRBJ2-5, with 9 bases that match TRBD1. Germline V gene data show CDR1 as SGHTA and CDR2 as FQGTGA. V shed 2 bases and J 10 bases; nucleotides not matched to a gene: 5. The length of the CDR3 is 13 residues. The CDR3 coding sequence is TGTGCCAGCAGCTTAGGAAGGGACAGGGACCAGTACTTC. Translation: CASSLGRDRDQYF.

The chain has TRBV7-2 and TRBJ2-5, with a possible D match to TRBD2 (5 bases). Trimming left V 5 bases short and J 5 bases short, with 6 bases between. This CDR3 region has 11 residues. CDR1 and CDR2 from the germline V gene are SGHTA and FQGNSA. The CDR3 protein is CASSKRETQYF. CDR3 nucleotide sequence: TGTGCCAGCAGCAAGCGGGAGACCCAGTACTTC.

V gene TRBV10-3 combines with J gene TRBJ1-2; D unresolved. Germline CDR1 and CDR2: ENHRY and SYGVKD. V was clipped by 2 bases and J by 2 bases, with 12 bases between them. This CDR3 is built from 15 residues. The CDR3 is CAISEPGAKNYGYTF. The CDR3 bases are TGTGCCATCAGTGAGCCGGGAGCTAAAAACTATGGCTACACCTTC.

CDR3 coding DNA: TGTGCTAGTGGCCCCTCGGTAGTGGGGCCCGGGGAGCTGTTTTTT. Translating gives CASGPSVVGPGELFF. This sequence joins TRBV12-5 and TRBJ2-2, with a possible D match to TRBD1 (5 bases). The germline V gene encodes CDR1 LGHNT and CDR2 FRNRAP. This CDR3 is 15 amino acids long. V gave up 6 bases and J gave up 6 bases, with 17 bases separating them.

The chain links TRBV19 to TRBJ1-1; perhaps TRBD1 as D (6 bases). The CDR3 totals 15 residues. The germline V gene encodes CDR1 LNHDA and CDR2 SQIVND (reference sequence). The V gene lost 7 bases and the J gene lost 1 base, with 16 bases spanning the gap. CDR3 protein: CASKRRLGANTEAFF. The CDR3 coding sequence is TGTGCCAGTAAACGCCGCTTGGGGGCGAACACTGAAGCTTTCTTT.

The chain combines TRBV2 with TRBJ2-2; 7 bases align to TRBD1. Germline V lookup: CDR1 SNHLY, CDR2 FYNNEI. The CDR3 has 14 residues. With V trimmed by 6 bases and J by 5 bases, 6 bases remained unmatched. The CDR3 sequence is CASRRQGRTGELFF. In DNA, the CDR3 is TGTGCCAGCAGACGACAGGGTCGAACCGGGGAGCTGTTTTTT.

V gene TRBV19 combines with J gene TRBJ1-3; no firm D call. Germline lookup yields CDR1 LNHDA and CDR2 SQIVND (reference sequence). The CDR3 contains 15 residues. Trimming stripped 6 bases from V and 2 bases from J, with 14 bases between. The CDR3 bases are TGTGCCAGTAGAGATCATCGGGGTGCTGGAAACACCATATATTTT. Its translation is CASRDHRGAGNTIYF.

The rearrangement uses TRBV19 and TRBJ2-3; D unresolved. V shed 3 bases and J shed 3 bases, with 10 bases lying between them. Germline V gene data show CDR1 as LNHDA and CDR2 as SQIVND (reference sequence). This CDR3 region has 14 residues. The CDR3 sequence: CASSIPRQTDTQYF. The DNA of the CDR3 is TGTGCCAGTAGTATTCCCCGACAAACAGATACGCAGTATTTT.

The chain employs TRBV18 and TRBJ2-1, with 8 bases lining up with TRBD2. CDR3 length: 16 amino acids. Germline loops: CDR1 KGHSH, CDR2 LQKENI. V shed 6 bases and J 5 bases; nucleotides not matched to a gene: 12. The CDR3 DNA sequence: TGTGCCAGCTCCCAATCCCTTGCGGGAGGAGACAATGAGCAGTTCTTC. As protein: CASSQSLAGGDNEQFF. Looking up the rest from reference TRBV18 and TRBJ2-1 gives the full variable domain: NAGVMQNPRHLVRRRGQEARLRCSPMKGHSHVYWYRQLPEEGLKFMVYLQKENIIDESGMPKERFSAEFPKEGPSILRIQQVVRGDSAAYFCASSQSLAGGDNEQFFGPGTRLTVL.

The chain couples TRBV20-1 to TRBJ2-3; D gene ambiguous. Germline V CDR1 and CDR2: DFQATT, SNEGSKA (reference sequence). V lost 6 bases and J 0 bases, leaving 4 bases between the germline ends. This CDR3 is built from 11 residues. CDR3 loop: CSATSTDTQYF. CDR3 nucleotide sequence: TGCAGTGCCACTAGCACAGATACGCAGTATTTT.

The CDR3 coding sequence is TGTGCCAGCAGTTTACGGTTTGGCAGCCTAGATATCTCTGGGGCCAACGTCCTGACTTTC. Translating gives CASSLRFGSLDISGANVLTF. The J gene is TRBJ2-6, the V gene TRBV28; D call uncertain. Trimming took off 2 bases at V and 0 bases at J, with 20 bases between the two ends. In germline, CDR1 is MDHEN, CDR2 SYDVKM. The length of the CDR3 is 20 residues.

J is TRBJ1-2 and V is TRBV5-1; D gene ambiguous. Trimming cost V 0 bases and J 8 bases, with 11 bases left between them. CDR1 is SGHRS, CDR2 YFSETQ, per germline. CDR3 length equals 13 residues. The CDR3 here is CASSLDTAGGYTF. The CDR3 DNA follows: TGCGCCAGCAGCTTGGACACGGCAGGCGGCTACACCTTC.

The rearrangement uses TRBV28 and TRBJ1-1, with TRBD1 matching over 8 bases. Per germline, CDR1 MDHEN and CDR2 SYDVKM. The CDR3 has 13 residues. V was clipped by 7 bases and J by 10 bases; unmatched bases: 11. The CDR3 DNA follows: TGTGCCAGCAACCTACCAGGGGGCAACCGAGCTTTCTTT. This translates into CASNLPGGNRAFF.

V gene TRBV5-6 combines with J gene TRBJ2-5; TRBD1 aligns across 7 bases. The junction had 6 bases not matched to a gene; V was cut back by 3 bases and J by 7 bases. CDR3 size: 13 residues. Germline loops: CDR1 SGHDT, CDR2 YYEEEE. The DNA of the CDR3 is TGTGCCAGCAGCTGGACAGGAACGGGGACCCAGTACTTC. Protein: CASSWTGTGTQYF.

V usage is TRBV2 and J usage is TRBJ2-3, with D uncertain. Per germline, CDR1 SNHLY and CDR2 FYNNEI. This CDR3 has 14 residues. V shed 3 bases and J shed 5 bases, with 12 bases lying between them. CDR3: CASSEMTLGDTQYF. DNA for the CDR3: TGTGCCAGCAGTGAGATGACTCTGGGAGATACGCAGTATTTT.

The rearrangement joins TRBV7-2 to TRBJ1-2, with TRBD1 identical over 8 bases. The germline V gene encodes CDR1 SGHTA and CDR2 FQGNSA. The CDR3 is 14 amino acids. V dropped 5 bases and J dropped 7; count of bases not matched to a gene: 9. The CDR3 spells CASSTGQGEGGYTF. The DNA for the CDR3 is TGTGCCAGCAGCACTGGACAGGGTGAGGGTGGCTACACCTTC.